The clone carrying this TCR beta chain came up many times. RNA transcripts yielded amplified TCR beta CDR3 regions. HTBI-primed first-round RT-PCR preceded second-round multiplex PCR. MiXCR, run by TCRdb on the multiplex PCR reads, gives a single entry per CDR3 protein. The sample carries approximately 640,000 distinct CDR3 sequences, about 40% recorded once. In this cohort, patients with other autoimmune diseases, uncontrolled infections, pregnancy or lactation were excluded. V lost 5 bases and J lost 5, with 18 bases in between. This CDR3 is built from 15 residues. Germline V gene sequence: CDR1 SEHNR, CDR2 FQNEAQ (reference sequence). The data originate from a study of Graves' ophthalmopathy and Graves' hyperthyroidism.

Source material: peripheral blood. This TCR was sampled from an adult man with Graves' ophthalmopathy. V and J are TRBV7-9 and TRBJ1-2; TRBD1 might be the D (6 bases). The CDR3 sequence: CASSTVGQGIYGYTF. CDR3 in DNA: TGTGCCAGCAGCACAGTCGGGCAGGGGATATATGGCTACACCTTC.